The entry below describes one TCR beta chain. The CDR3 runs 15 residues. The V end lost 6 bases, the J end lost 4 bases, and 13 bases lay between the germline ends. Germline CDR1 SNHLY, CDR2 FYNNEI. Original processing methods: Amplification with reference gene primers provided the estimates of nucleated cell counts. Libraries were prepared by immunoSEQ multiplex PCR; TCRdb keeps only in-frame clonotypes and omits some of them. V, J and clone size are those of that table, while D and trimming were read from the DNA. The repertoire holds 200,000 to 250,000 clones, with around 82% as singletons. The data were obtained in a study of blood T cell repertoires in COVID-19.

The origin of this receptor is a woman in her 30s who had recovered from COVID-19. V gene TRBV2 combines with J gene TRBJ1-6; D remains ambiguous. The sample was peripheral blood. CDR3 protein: CASSYLMTYNSPLHF. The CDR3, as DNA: TGTGCCAGCAGCTACCTCATGACTTATAATTCACCCCTCCACTTT.